This T cell receptor (beta chain) was profiled in a study of blood T cell repertoires in COVID-19 (dated by TCRdb to 2020 to 2021). A note on the overall study: Samples from collaborators originated in the United States, Italy and Spain and spanned both the acute and convalescent phases of COVID-19. The material from the prospective study consisted of cDNA or gDNA derived from T cells, B-cell-depleted T cells, or PBMCs. Subjects who had been exposed to COVID-19, were actively infected with it, or had recovered from it provided the deeply sampled blood TCRbeta repertoires that made up the dataset. The repertoires were released in a freely available public database meant as a resource for research on the immune response to SARS-CoV-2. The samples were drawn from the first 160 participants of the ongoing ImmuneRACE study and from 950 to 1,500 subjects provided by 6 global collaborators. A de-identified subject ID, COVID-19 status, age in years and sex were almost always included in the sample metadata. HLA class I and class II types, where available, came from metadata supplied by the sample provider rather than from assay-based typing. Overall study outcomes, separate from this receptor: The amount of clinical and demographic metadata varied by source and participant and was provided uncurated.

The germline V gene provides CDR1 MNHEY and CDR2 SVGEGT. The CDR3 measures 20 amino acids from cysteine to phenylalanine. CDR3 DNA only is kept here, 60 bases in frame from base 1. At the junction V is shortened by 5 bases and J by 3 bases, with 29 bases in between. TCRbeta CDR3 regions were amplified from genomic DNA by means of the immunoSEQ Assay, a bias-controlled multiplex PCR. The paper's processing steps were these. The number of nucleated cells in each sample was estimated from the amplification of reference gene primers within the assay. To quantify the absolute abundance of each unique TCRbeta CDR3 rearrangement, sequence reads were collapsed and filtered. For each sample, productive Simpson clonality was calculated as the square root of Simpson's diversity index over productive rearrangements. TCRdb took over this immuneACCESS table, retaining in-frame rearrangements with V and J assigned. Such tables are incomplete; in checked studies, under half of the missing clones stem from an unresolved V gene, and the remainder is unexplained. V, J and clone size were drawn from that table, and D and trimming were deduced from the DNA. Counted in this sample were around 270,000 clones; around 80% of them appeared once. The top ten clonotypes cover approximately 4% of the sample.

Whole blood was collected in K2EDTA tubes by collaborating institutions according to the institutions' own protocols. For TCRbeta analysis, collaborators shipped samples as frozen whole blood, isolated PBMCs, or DNA extracted from either of those sample types. Details on this clone: Its cognate antigen has yet to be identified. No clone much larger than this one lies a single base away; base qualities are absent.

The chain joins TRBV6-2 or TRBV6-3 to TRBJ1-5, and the D gene may be TRBD1, 6 bases matching. This receptor was taken from a man in his 60s with acute or convalescent COVID-19. Sequenced sample: peripheral blood. The CDR3 corresponds to CASSIGGARISLPPNQPQHF. In nucleotides, the sequence is TGTGCCAGCAGTATCGGGGGGGCGAGGATATCGCTACCTCCCAATCAGCCCCAGCATTTT.